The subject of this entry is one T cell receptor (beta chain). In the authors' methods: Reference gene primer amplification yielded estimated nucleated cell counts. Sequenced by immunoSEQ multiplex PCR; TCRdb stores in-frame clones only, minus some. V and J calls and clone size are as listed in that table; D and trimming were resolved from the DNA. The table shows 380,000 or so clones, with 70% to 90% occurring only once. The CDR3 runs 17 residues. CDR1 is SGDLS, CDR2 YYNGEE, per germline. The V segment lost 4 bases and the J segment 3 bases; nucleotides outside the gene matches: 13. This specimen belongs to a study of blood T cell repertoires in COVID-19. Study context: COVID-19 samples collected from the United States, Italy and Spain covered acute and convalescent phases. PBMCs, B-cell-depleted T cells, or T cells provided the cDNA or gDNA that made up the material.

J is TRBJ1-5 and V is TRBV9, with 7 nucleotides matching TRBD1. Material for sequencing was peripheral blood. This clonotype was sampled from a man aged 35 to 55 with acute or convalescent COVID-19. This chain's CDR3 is CASSSKGTVGPNQPQHF. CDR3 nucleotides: TGTGCCAGCAGCTCAAAAGGGACAGTCGGTCCCAATCAGCCCCAGCATTTT.